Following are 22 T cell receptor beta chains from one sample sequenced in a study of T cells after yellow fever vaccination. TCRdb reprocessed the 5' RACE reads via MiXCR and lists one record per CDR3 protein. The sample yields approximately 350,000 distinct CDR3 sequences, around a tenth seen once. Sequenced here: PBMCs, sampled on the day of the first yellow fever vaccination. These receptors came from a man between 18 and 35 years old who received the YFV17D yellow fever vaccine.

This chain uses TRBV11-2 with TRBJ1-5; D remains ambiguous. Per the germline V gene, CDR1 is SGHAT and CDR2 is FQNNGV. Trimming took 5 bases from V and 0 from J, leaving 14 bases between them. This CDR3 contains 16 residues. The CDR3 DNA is TGTGCCAGCAGCCTTAGGGCAGATTATAGCAATCAGCCCCAGCATTTT. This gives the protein CASSLRADYSNQPQHF. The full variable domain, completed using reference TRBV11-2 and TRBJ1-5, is EAGVAQSPRYKIIEKRQSVAFWCNPISGHATLYWYQQILGQGPKLLIQFQNNGVVDDSQLPKDRFSAERLKGVDSTLKIQPAKLEDSAVYLCASSLRADYSNQPQHFGDGTRLSIL.

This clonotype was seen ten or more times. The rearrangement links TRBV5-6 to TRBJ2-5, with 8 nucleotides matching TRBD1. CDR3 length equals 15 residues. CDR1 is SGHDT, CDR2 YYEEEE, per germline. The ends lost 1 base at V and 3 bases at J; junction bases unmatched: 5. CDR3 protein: CASSLPRTGKETQYF. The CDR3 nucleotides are TGTGCCAGCAGCTTGCCCAGGACAGGGAAAGAGACCCAGTACTTC.

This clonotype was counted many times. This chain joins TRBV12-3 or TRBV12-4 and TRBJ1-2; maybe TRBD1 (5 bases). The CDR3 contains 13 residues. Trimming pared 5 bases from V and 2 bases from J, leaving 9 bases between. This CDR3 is CASSRDRNYGYTF. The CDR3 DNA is TGTGCCAGCAGTAGGGACCGCAACTATGGCTACACCTTC.

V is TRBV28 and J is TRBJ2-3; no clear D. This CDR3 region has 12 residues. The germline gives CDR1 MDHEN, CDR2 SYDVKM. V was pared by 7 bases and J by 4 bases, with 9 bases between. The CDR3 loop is CASTFPPDTQYF. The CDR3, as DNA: TGTGCCAGCACATTCCCGCCAGATACGCAGTATTTT.

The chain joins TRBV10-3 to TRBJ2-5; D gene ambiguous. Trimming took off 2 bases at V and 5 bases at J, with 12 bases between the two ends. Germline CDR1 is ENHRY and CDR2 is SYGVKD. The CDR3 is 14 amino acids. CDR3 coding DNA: TGTGCCATCAGTGAGGAACCGGGTGTGGAGACCCAGTACTTC. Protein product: CAISEEPGVETQYF.

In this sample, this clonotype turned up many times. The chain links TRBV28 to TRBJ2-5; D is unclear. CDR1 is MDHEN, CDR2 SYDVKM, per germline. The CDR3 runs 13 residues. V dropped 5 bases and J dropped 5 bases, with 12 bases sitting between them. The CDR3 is CASSPTVDETQYF. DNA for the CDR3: TGTGCCAGCAGTCCTACAGTTGACGAGACCCAGTACTTC. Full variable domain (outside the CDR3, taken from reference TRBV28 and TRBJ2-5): DVKVTQSSRYLVKRTGEKVFLECVQDMDHENMFWYRQDPGLGLRLIYFSYDVKMKEKGDIPEGYSVSREKKERFSLILESASTNQTSMYLCASSPTVDETQYFGPGTRLLVL.

This CDR3 is CASSSGTGRSNEQFF. CDR3 nucleotide sequence: TGCGCCAGCAGCTCCGGGACAGGGCGGTCCAATGAGCAGTTCTTC. The chain combines TRBV4-3 with TRBJ2-1; 9 bases align to TRBD1. With 5 bases clipped from V and 6 bases from J, the junction kept 8 bases outside the gene matches. Germline V CDR1 and CDR2: LGHNA, YSLEER. There are 15 residues in the CDR3.

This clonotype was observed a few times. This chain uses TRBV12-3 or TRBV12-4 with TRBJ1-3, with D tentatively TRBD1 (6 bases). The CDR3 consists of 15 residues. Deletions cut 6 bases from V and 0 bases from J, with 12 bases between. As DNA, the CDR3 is TGTGCCAGCAGGGCGCAGGGGAGCTCTGGAAACACCATATATTTT. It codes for CASRAQGSSGNTIYF.

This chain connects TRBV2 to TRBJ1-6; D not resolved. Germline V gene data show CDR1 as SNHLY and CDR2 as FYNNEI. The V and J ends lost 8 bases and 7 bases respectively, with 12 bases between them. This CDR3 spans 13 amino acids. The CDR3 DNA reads TGTGCCAGCGGTTTGGGGAGGAATTCACCCCTCCACTTT. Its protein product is CASGLGRNSPLHF. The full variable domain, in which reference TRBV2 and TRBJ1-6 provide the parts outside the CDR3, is EPEVTQTPSHQVTQMGQEVILRCVPISNHLYFYWYRQILGQKVEFLVSFYNNEISEKSEIFDDQFSVERPDGSNFTLKIRSTKLEDSAMYFCASGLGRNSPLHFGNGTRLTVT.

CDR3 bases: TGTGCCAGCAGTTACCTTCAGCCCGACAGCTGCACAGATACGCAGTATTTT. Protein sequence: CASSYLQPDSCTDTQYF. The rearrangement joins TRBV6-5 to TRBJ2-3; D perhaps matches TRBD1 (5 bases). The V gene's germline CDR1 is MNHEY and CDR2 SVGAGI. Trimming took off 2 bases at V and 1 base at J, with 16 bases between the two ends. The CDR3 loop spans 17 amino acids.

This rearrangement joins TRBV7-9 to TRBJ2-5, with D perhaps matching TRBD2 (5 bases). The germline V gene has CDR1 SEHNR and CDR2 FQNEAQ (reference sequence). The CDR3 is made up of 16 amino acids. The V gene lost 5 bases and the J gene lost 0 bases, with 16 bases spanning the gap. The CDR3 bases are TGTGCCAGCAGCCCGAACGGGAATTTGTACCAAGAGACCCAGTACTTC. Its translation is CASSPNGNLYQETQYF.

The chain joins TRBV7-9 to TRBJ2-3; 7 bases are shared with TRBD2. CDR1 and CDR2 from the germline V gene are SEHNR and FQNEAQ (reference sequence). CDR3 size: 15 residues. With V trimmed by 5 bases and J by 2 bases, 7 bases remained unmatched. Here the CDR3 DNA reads TGTGCCAGCAGCCCAGCGGGGACCTACACAGATACGCAGTATTTT. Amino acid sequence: CASSPAGTYTDTQYF.

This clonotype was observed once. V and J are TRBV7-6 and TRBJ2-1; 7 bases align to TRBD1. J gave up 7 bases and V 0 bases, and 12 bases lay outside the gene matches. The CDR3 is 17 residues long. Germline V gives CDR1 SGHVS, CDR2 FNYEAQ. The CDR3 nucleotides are TGTGCCAGCAGCTTAGCGTCACCCGTGACAGGGTTTAATGAGCAGTTCTTC. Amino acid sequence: CASSLASPVTGFNEQFF.

The DNA of the CDR3 is TGTGCCAGCAGCTCCGGGCCCCCCGACCCCGATGAGCAGTTCTTC. It specifies CASSSGPPDPDEQFF. V usage is TRBV7-9 and J usage is TRBJ2-1, with D uncertain. The CDR3 totals 15 residues. Between the trimmed V and J ends, which lost 4 bases and 8 bases, there was a span of 18 bases. From germline, CDR1 is SEHNR and CDR2 FQNEAQ (reference sequence).

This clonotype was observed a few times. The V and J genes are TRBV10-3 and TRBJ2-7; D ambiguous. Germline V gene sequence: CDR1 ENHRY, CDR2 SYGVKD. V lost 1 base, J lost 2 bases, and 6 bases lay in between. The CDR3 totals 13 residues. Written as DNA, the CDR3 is TGTGCCATCAGTGAGTACGTAGCCTACGAGCAGTACTTC. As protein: CAISEYVAYEQYF.

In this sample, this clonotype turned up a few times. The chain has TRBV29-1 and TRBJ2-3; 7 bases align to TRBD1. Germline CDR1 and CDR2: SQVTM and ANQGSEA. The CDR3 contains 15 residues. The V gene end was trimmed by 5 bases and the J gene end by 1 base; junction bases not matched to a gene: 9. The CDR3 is CSVQKGAGGTDTQYF. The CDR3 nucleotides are TGCAGCGTTCAGAAGGGGGCAGGAGGCACAGATACGCAGTATTTT.

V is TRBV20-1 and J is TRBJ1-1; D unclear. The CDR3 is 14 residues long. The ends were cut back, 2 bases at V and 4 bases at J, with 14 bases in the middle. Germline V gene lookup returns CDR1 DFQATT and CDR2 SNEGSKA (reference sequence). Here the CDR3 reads CSARSNRISTEAFF. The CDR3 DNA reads TGCAGTGCTAGATCGAACAGAATCAGCACTGAAGCTTTCTTT.

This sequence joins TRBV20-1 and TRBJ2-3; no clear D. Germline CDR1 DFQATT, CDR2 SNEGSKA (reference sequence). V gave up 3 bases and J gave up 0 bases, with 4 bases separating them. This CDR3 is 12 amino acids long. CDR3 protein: CSARTSTDTQYF. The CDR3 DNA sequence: TGCAGTGCTAGGACTAGCACAGATACGCAGTATTTT.

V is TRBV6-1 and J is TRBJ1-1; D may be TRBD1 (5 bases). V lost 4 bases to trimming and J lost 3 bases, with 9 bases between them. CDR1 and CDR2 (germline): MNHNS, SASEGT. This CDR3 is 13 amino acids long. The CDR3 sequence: CASSGDRHTEAFF. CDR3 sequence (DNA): TGTGCCAGCAGTGGCGACAGACACACTGAAGCTTTCTTT.

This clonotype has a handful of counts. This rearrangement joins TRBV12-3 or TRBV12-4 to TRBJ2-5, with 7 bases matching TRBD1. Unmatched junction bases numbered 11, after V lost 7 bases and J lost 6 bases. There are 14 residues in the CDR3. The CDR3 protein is CASTTNYRGQTQYF. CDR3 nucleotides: TGTGCCAGCACCACAAATTACAGGGGTCAGACCCAGTACTTC.

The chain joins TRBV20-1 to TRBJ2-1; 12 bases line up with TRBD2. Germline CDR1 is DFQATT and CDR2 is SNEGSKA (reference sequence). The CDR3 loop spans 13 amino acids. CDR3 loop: CSGASGGAREQFF. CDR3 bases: TGCAGCGGTGCTAGCGGGGGGGCCCGTGAGCAGTTCTTC.

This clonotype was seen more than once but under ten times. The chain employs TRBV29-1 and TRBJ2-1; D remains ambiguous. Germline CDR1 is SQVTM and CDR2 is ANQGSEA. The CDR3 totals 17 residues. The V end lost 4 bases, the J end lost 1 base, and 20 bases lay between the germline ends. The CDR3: CSVGPPLKTVSYNEQFF. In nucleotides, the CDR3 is TGCAGCGTTGGCCCGCCTCTTAAGACGGTTTCCTACAATGAGCAGTTCTTC.